This paragraph reports one T cell receptor (beta chain). This record belongs to a study of cytomegalovirus exposure and HLA in healthy donors. Looking at the study overall: Both the roughly 120 validation repertoires and the roughly 640 first-cohort repertoires used the same platform, as reported by a later analysis.

V was clipped by 3 bases and J by 2 bases; unmatched bases: 8. The CDR3 runs 16 residues. Looked up from germline, CDR1 is MNHEY and CDR2 is SMNVEV (reference sequence). The donors formed part of the roughly 120-subject validation cohort, distinct from the approximately 640-subject first cohort. The method was immunoSEQ multiplex PCR; TCRdb's version includes in-frame clones alone and lacks a portion of them. The sample records 200,000 to 250,000 clones, around nine tenths being singletons. The specimen sequenced was PBMCs. This sequence joins TRBV27 and TRBJ2-3, with TRBD1 matching 7 bases. This TCR was recovered from a woman aged 18-29 years in good health and CMV-seronegative. The CDR3 sequence is CASSFFGQAFTDTQYF. The CDR3 bases are TGTGCCAGCAGTTTTTTTGGACAGGCCTTCACAGATACGCAGTATTTT.